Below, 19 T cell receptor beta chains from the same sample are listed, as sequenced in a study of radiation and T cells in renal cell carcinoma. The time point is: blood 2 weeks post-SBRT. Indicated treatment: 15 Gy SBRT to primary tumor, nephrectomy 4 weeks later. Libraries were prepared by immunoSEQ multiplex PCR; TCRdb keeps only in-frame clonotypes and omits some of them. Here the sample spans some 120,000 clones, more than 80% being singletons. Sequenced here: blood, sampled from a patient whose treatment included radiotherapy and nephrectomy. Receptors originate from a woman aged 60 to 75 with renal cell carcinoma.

The CDR3 DNA reads TGTGCCAGCAGCCAAGATCAAACAGGGGGTCGAACCGGGGAGCTGTTTTTT. Translating gives CASSQDQTGGRTGELFF. J is TRBJ2-2 and V is TRBV4-2; 8 positions agree with TRBD1. The CDR3 consists of 17 residues. Germline-derived CDR1 and CDR2 are LGHNA and YNFKEQ. V gave up 0 bases and J gave up 5 bases; unmatched junction bases: 8.

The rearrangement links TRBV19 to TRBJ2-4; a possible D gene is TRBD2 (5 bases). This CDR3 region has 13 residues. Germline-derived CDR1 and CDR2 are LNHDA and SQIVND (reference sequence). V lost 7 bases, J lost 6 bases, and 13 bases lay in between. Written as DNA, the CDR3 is TGTGCCAGTACCCGTCAGGACTTAAACATTCAGTACTTC. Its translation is CASTRQDLNIQYF.

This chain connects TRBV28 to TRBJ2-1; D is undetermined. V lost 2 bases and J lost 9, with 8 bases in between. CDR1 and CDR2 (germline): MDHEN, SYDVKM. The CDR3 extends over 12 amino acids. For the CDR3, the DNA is TGTGCCAGCAGTTTAATTGGGTCTGAGCAGTTCTTC. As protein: CASSLIGSEQFF.

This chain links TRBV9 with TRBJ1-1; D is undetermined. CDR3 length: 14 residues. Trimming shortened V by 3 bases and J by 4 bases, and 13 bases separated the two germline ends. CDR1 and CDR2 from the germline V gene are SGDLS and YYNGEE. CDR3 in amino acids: CASSGYPGTTEAFF. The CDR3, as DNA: TGTGCCAGCAGCGGCTACCCAGGTACCACTGAAGCTTTCTTT.

The DNA for the CDR3 is TGTGCCAGCAGAAATACAGGGGGAAAGGGCACTGAAGCTTTCTTT. This gives the protein CASRNTGGKGTEAFF. The rearrangement joins TRBV6-5 to TRBJ1-1, with TRBD1 matching over 8 bases. Germline CDR1 is MNHEY and CDR2 is SVGAGI. V lost 6 bases, J lost 4 bases, and 10 bases stayed unmatched. The CDR3 loop spans 15 amino acids.

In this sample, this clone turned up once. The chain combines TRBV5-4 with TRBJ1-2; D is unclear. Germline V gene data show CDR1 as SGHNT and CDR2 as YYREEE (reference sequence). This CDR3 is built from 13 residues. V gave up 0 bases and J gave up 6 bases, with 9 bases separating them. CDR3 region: CASSLEGFHGYTF. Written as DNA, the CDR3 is TGTGCCAGCAGCTTGGAAGGGTTTCATGGCTACACCTTC.

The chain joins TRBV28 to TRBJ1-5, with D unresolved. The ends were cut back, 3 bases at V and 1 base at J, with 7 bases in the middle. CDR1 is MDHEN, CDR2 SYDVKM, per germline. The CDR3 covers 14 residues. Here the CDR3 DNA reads TGTGCCAGCAGTTTCCCGGGGAGCAATCAGCCCCAGCATTTT. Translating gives CASSFPGSNQPQHF.

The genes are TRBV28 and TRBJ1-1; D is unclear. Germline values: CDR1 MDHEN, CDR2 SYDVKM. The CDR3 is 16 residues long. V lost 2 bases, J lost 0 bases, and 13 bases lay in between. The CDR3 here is CASSLVSFVMNTEAFF. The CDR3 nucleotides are TGTGCCAGCAGTTTAGTATCATTCGTTATGAACACTGAAGCTTTCTTT.

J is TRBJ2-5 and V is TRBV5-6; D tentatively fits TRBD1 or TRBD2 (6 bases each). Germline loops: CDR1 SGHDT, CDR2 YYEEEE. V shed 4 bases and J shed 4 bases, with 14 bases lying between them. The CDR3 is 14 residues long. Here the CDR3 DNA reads TGTGCCAGCAGCCCGGGGGCAGTCACAGAGACCCAGTACTTC. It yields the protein CASSPGAVTETQYF.

CDR3 DNA: TGTGCCAGCTCACCGGCTGGGGGAATGAACTATGGCTACACCTTC. This codes for CASSPAGGMNYGYTF. The chain carries TRBV18 and TRBJ1-2, with TRBD1 as a possible D gene (5 bases). CDR3 length equals 15 residues. Germline V lookup: CDR1 KGHSH, CDR2 LQKENI. Trimming removed 3 bases at V and 2 bases at J, with 13 bases between.

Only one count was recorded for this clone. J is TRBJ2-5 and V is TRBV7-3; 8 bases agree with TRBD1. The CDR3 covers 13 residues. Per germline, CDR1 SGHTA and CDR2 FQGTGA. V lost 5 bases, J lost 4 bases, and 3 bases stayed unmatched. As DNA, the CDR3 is TGTGCCAGCAGCGCAACAGGGGGAGAGACCCAGTACTTC. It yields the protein CASSATGGETQYF. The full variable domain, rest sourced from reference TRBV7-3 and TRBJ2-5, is GAGVSQTPSNKVTEKGKYVELRCDPISGHTALYWYRQSLGQGPEFLIYFQGTGAADDSGLPNDRFFAVRPEGSVSTLKIQRTERGDSAVYLCASSATGGETQYFGPGTRLLVL.

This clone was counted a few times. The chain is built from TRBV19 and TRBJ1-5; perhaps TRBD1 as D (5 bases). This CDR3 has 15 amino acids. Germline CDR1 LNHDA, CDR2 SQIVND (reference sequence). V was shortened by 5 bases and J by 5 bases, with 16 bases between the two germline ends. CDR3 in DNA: TGTGCCAGTAGTGAAGCGTCAGGGTGGGATCAGCCCCAGCATTTT. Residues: CASSEASGWDQPQHF.

The CDR3 bases are TGTGCCAGCAGCCCCCGGACTAGCGGGGGTTCCTACGAGCAGTACTTC. Translated, it gives CASSPRTSGGSYEQYF. The chain has TRBV9 and TRBJ2-7; 13 nucleotides line up with TRBD2. CDR1 SGDLS and CDR2 YYNGEE come from the germline V gene. Trimming cost V 4 bases and J 1 base; bases outside gene matches: 5. The CDR3 consists of 16 residues.

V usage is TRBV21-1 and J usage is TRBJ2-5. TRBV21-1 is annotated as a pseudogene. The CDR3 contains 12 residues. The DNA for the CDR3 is TGTGCCAGCAGCAAAGCGCAAGAGACCCAGTACTTC. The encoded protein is CASSKAQETQYF.

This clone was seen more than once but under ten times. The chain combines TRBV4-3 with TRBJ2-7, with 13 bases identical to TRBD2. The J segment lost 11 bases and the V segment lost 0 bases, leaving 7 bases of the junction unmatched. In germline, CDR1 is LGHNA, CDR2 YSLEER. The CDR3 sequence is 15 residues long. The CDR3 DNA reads TGCGCCAGCAGCCAAGATATGACTAGCGGGAGGATCGAGTACTTC. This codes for CASSQDMTSGRIEYF.

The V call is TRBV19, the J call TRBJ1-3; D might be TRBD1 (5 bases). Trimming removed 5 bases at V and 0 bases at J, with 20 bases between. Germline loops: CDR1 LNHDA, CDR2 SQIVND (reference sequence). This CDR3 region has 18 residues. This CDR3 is CASSLGASSPYSGNTIYF. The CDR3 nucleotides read TGTGCCAGTAGTCTCGGGGCTTCCTCCCCATACTCTGGAAACACCATATATTTT. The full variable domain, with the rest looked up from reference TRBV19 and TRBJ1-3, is DGGITQSPKYLFRKEGQNVTLSCEQNLNHDAMYWYRQDPGQGLRLIYYSQIVNDFQKGDIAEGYSVSREKKESFPLTVTSAQKNPTAFYLCASSLGASSPYSGNTIYFGEGSWLTVV.

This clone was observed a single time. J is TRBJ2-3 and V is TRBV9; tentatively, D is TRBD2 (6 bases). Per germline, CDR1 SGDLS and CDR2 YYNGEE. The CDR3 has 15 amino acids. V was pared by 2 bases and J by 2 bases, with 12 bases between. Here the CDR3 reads CASSVRRGFTDTQYF. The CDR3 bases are TGTGCCAGCAGCGTGCGGCGGGGATTCACAGATACGCAGTATTTT.

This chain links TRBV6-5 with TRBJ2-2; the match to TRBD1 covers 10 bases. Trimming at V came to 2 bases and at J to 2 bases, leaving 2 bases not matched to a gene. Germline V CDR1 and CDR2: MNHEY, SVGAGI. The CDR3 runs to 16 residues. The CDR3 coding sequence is TGTGCCAGCAGTTACGGGACAGGGGCTAACACCGGGGAGCTGTTTTTT. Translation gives CASSYGTGANTGELFF.

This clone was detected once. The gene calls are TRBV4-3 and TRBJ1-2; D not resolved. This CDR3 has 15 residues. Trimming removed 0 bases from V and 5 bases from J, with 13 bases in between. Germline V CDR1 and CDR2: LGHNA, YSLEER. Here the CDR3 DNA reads TGCGCCAGCAGCCAAGATAAAGGGTTTGATTATGGCTACACCTTC. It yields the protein CASSQDKGFDYGYTF.